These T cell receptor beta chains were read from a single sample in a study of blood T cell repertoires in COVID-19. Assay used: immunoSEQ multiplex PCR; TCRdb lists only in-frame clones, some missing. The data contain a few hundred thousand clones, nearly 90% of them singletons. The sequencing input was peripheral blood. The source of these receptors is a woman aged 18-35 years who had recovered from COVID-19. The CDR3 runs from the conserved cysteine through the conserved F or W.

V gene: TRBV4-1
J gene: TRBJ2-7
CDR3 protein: CASSRTGQGAYEQYF

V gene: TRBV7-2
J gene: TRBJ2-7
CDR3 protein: CASSLSGLAGGLSYEQYF

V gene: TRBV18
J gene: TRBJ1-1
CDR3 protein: CASSPPGQGGQRTVNTEAFF

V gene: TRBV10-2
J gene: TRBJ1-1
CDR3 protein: CASSPHQQGPIEAFF

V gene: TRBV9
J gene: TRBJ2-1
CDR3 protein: CASSDSGSGNNEQFF

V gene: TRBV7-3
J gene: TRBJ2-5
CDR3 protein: CASSPTSGGQETQYF

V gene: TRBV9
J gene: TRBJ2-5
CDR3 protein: CASSVSGTEETQYF

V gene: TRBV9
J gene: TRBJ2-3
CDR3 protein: CASSPLPLAGLSTDTQYF

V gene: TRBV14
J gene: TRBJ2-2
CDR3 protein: CASSQVVGAGAGELFF

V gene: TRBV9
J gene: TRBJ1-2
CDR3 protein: CASNGERDSHYGYTF

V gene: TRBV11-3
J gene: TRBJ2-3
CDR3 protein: CASSFRDEGGTDTQYF

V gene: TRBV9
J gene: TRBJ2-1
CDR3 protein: CASSVEPFTSGPSYNEQFF

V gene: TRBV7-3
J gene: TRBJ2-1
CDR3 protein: CASSLNRGNEQFF

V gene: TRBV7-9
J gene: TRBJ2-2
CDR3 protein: CASSGDTGELFF

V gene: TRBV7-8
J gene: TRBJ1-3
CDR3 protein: CASSPVTQGRGNTIYF

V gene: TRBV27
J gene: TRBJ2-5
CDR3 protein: CASTSPGVETQYF

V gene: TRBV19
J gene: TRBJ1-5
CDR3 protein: CASSTGRVNQPQHF

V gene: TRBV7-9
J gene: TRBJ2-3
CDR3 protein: CASSYPPLAGDGDTQYF

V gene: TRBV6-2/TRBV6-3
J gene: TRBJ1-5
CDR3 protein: CASSPRNQPQHF

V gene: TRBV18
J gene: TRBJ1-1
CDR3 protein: CASSPSGQGNPMNTEAFF

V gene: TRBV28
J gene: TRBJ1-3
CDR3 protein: CASTPLPGNTIYF

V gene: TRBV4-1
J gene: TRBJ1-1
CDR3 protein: CASSLSGTGGASEAFF

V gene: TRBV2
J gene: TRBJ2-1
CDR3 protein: CASNHLDSPHDEQFF

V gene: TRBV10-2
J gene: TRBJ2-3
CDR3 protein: CASSGGLAGIDTQYF

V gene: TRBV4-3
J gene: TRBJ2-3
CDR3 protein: CASSRTPLGTDTQYF

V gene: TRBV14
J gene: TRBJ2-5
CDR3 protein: CASSQYSETQYF

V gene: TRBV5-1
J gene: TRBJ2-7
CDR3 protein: CASSWGGTAYEQYF

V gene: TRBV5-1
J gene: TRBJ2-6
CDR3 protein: CASIRESTSGANVLTF

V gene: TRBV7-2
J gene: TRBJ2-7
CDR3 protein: CASSLGQIEQYF

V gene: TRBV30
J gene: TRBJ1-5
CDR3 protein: CAWSTTASNQPQHF

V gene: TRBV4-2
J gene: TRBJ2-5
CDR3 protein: CASSQVEGAETQYF

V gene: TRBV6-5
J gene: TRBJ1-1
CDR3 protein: CASKEAGGSTEAFF

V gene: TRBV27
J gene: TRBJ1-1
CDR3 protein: CASSLSIQGAGDTEAFF

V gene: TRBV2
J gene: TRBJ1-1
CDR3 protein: CASSEFPGVVNTEAFF

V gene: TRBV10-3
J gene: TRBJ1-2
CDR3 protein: CAINGEGNYGYTF

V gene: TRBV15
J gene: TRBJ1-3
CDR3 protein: CATSIYGGPGNTIYF

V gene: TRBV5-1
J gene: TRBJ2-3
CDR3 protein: CASSSGVAGADTQYF

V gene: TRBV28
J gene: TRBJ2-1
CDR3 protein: CASRPTSGRSYNEQFF

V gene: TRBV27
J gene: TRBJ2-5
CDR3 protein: CASSLGLETQYF

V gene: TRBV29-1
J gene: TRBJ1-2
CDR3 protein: CSVDWQQGNYGYTF

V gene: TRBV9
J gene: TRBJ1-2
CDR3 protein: CASSERTSNYGYTF

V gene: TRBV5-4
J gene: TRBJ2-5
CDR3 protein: CASSLGGLAAQETQYF

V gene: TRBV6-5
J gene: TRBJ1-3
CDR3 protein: CASSPDSSSGNTIYF

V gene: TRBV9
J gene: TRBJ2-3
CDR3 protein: CASSGQVFDTQYF

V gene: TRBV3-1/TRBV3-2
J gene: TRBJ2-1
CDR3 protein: CASSRDSGVYNEQFF

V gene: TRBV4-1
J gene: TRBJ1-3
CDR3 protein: CASSQGRQGGIPRNTIYF

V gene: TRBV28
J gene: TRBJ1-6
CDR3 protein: CASDEQGAVSPLHF

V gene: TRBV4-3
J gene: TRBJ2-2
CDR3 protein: CASSTLTRGGTGELFF

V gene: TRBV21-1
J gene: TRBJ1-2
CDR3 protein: CASSNQTGVKNYGYTF

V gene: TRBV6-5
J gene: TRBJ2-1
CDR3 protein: CASRYQGEQFF

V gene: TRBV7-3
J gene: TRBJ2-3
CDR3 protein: CASSLVGADTQYF

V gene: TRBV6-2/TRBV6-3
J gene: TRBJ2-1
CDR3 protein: CASSYPGRASAPRVYNEQFF

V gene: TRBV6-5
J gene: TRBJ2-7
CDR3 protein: CASSYSTNSYEQYF

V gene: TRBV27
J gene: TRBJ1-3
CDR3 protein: CASSLGLPSSGNTIYF

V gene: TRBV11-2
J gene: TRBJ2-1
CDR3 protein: CASSSLAGAYNEQFF

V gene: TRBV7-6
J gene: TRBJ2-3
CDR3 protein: CASSLRGLAGGLDTQYF

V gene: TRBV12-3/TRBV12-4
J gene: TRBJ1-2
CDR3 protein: CASTLGGLGYTF

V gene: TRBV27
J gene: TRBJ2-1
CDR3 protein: CASSPLPRGGEQFF

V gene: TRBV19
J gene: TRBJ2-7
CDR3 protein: CASKFAGGQEQYF

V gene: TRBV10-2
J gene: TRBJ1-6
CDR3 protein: CASSEQGAINSPLHF